This T cell receptor (beta chain) was profiled in a study of cytomegalovirus exposure and HLA in healthy donors. Clones were read by immunoSEQ multiplex PCR, and TCRdb kept only the in-frame ones, dropping some. The table lists approximately 160,000 clones, roughly 86% of them singletons. J lost 0 bases, V lost 8 bases, and 7 bases had no gene match. The CDR3 length is 15 residues. Germline CDR1 reads MGHDK; CDR2 reads SYGVNS. Sample: PBMCs. The receptor comes from a woman between 18 and 30 years old in good health and CMV-seropositive. The chain couples TRBV25-1 to TRBJ2-3, with TRBD2 matching 8 bases. CDR3 sequence: CASLSGGISTDTQYF. In DNA, the CDR3 is TGTGCCAGCCTAAGCGGGGGCATTAGCACAGATACGCAGTATTTT.